Included here is one T cell receptor beta chain sequence, with context. Antigen unknown. A much larger clone differs from this one at a single base, so this may be a read error. With V trimmed by 5 bases and J by 5 bases, 10 bases remained unmatched. The CDR3 totals 15 residues. Germline V gene sequence: CDR1 MNHEY, CDR2 SVGAGI. This sample is part of a study of breast tumors, draining lymph nodes, adjacent tissues. Axillary draining lymph nodes of breast cancer patients supplied the node samples. Study-wide findings and caveats: Tumor T cell lymph node origin was a supported hypothesis, not proven. Tumor TCR diversity was below lymph nodes but above nontumor tissue. Compared with basal-like, luminal-like tumors shared significantly more repertoire with nontumor tissue. Data fit most tumor T cells coming from lymph node, expanding in tumor.

Each CDR3 protein gets one entry after TCRdb re-called the multiplex PCR reads with MiXCR. This sample has about 200,000 distinct CDR3 sequences, with roughly 31% found just once. The sequencing sample was made of axillary lymph node tissue. The TCR was taken from a female donor with breast cancer. Some clones in this sample may be carry-over from other donors' samples. The J gene is TRBJ2-7, the V gene TRBV6-5, with TRBD1 matching 9 bases. CDR3 protein: CASSHVGTGRNEQYF. The CDR3 nucleotides read TGTGCCAGCAGTCACGTGGGGACAGGGAGGAACGAGCAGTACTTC.